The text below deals with one T cell receptor (beta chain). The antigen this receptor binds is unknown. Base qualities are not at hand, and no much larger clone is one base apart. TCRbeta CDR3 regions were amplified from genomic DNA using the immunoSEQ Assay, a bias-controlled multiplex PCR. Per the authors' processing: The number of nucleated cells in each sample was estimated by amplification of reference gene primers within the assay. To quantify the absolute abundance of each unique TCRbeta CDR3 rearrangement, sequence reads were collapsed and filtered. For each sample, productive Simpson clonality was calculated as the square root of Simpson's diversity index over productive rearrangements. The table was pulled from immuneACCESS by TCRdb, which kept in-frame rearrangements only. Such tables lose some clones; where checked, under half of the loss comes from unresolved V genes, and the rest has no known cause. V and J calls and clone size are as listed in that table; D and trimming were resolved from the DNA. The sample contains about 150,000 clones, about 88% of them found a single time. Around 7% of the sample is held by the ten biggest clonotypes.

In the germline V gene, CDR1 corresponds to SGHDT and CDR2 to YYEEEE. The CDR3 holds 15 amino acids from the cysteine to the phenylalanine. The sequence is cut down to CDR3 DNA, 45 bases in frame from base 1. Trimming takes 4 bases off V and 4 bases off J; junction bases not matched to a gene: 8. This record belongs to a study of blood T cell repertoires in COVID-19 (dated by TCRdb to the early 2020s). Study-level background: The collaborator samples originated in the United States, Italy and Spain and spanned the acute and convalescent phases of COVID-19. The material from the prospective study consisted of cDNA or gDNA derived from T cells, B-cell-depleted T cells, or PBMCs. A freely available public database, intended as a resource for researchers studying the immune response to SARS-CoV-2, is where the repertoires were released. Where HLA class I and class II types were available, the types were taken from metadata supplied by the sample provider, not from assay-based typing. Deeply sampled blood TCRbeta repertoires from subjects exposed to, actively infected with, or recovered from COVID-19 were included in the dataset. Sample metadata almost always included a de-identified subject ID, COVID-19 status, age in years and sex. The samples were drawn from two sources: the first 160 participants of the ongoing ImmuneRACE study, and 1,000 to 1,500 subjects contributed by 6 global collaborators. Paper-wide results and their limitations: The amount of clinical and demographic metadata varied by source and participant and was provided uncurated.

Participants in the prospective study were aged roughly 18 to 89 years, lived in 20 to 30 United States geographic areas, and enrolled through a virtual design. Cohort assignment in the prospective study relied on participant-reported clinical history from a screening survey and a study questionnaire. Recovered participants in ImmuneRACE Cohort 3 were defined as having two consecutive negative NP/OP PCR tests, clearance from a healthcare professional, or resolution of symptoms. Mobile phlebotomists in the prospective study collected whole blood, serum and a nasopharyngeal or oropharyngeal swab from every participant. Additional blood draws and questionnaires over a roughly two-month period could optionally be provided by prospective study participants. Prospective study blood samples were shipped either frozen or at room temperature before DNA extraction.

The sample comprised PBMCs or T cells enriched from blood (not recorded which). The TCR sequence derives from a man in his forties or fifties who had recovered from COVID-19. The rearranged chain carries TRBV5-6 and TRBJ1-1, and 9 junctional nucleotides match TRBD1. The DNA sequence reads TGTGCCAGCAGCAAGACAGGGGGGAGCCGCACTGAAGCTTTCTTT. This translates into CASSKTGGSRTEAFF.